Listed here are 18 T cell receptor beta chains from one sample, sequenced in a study of shared clonotypes between healthy human individuals. Libraries were prepared by immunoSEQ multiplex PCR; TCRdb keeps only in-frame clonotypes and omits some of them. The sample has some 1.4 million clones, more than 95% seen once. Sequencing was carried out using naive CD4+ T cells sorted from blood. Subset described: CD45RA+ positively selected. Every receptor here comes from a man aged 30 to 39 in good health.

The rearrangement uses TRBV18 and TRBJ2-1, with a weak D call TRBD2 (6 bases). Germline CDR1 KGHSH, CDR2 LQKENI. V was trimmed by 4 bases and J by 8 bases, leaving 9 bases between them. This CDR3 is 12 amino acids long. CDR3 nucleotide sequence: TGTGCCAGCTCACGACTAGGTGATGAGCAGTTCTTC. Translation: CASSRLGDEQFF.

This sequence joins TRBV5-1 and TRBJ1-2; 7 positions match TRBD1. Germline CDR1 is SGHRS and CDR2 is YFSETQ. V shed 0 bases and J 7 bases; nucleotides not matched to a gene: 3. The CDR3 sequence is 13 residues long. The CDR3 sequence is CASSLARDSGYTF. For the CDR3, the DNA is TGCGCCAGCAGCTTGGCTAGGGACAGTGGCTACACCTTC.

V usage is TRBV6-5 and J usage is TRBJ2-7; tentatively, D is TRBD2 (7 bases). Germline V CDR1 and CDR2: MNHEY, SVGAGI. The V and J ends lost 3 bases and 5 bases respectively, with 20 bases between them. The CDR3 runs 16 residues. CDR3: CASSYIGQGRGNEQYF. CDR3 coding DNA: TGTGCCAGCAGTTATATAGGGCAGGGGAGGGGGAACGAGCAGTACTTC.

The CDR3 region has the DNA TGTGCCATCCAAACCGGGACTAGCGGCACAGATACGCAGTATTTT. Protein product: CAIQTGTSGTDTQYF. J is TRBJ2-3 and V is TRBV10-3; the match to TRBD2 covers 10 bases. V lost 8 bases to trimming and J lost 1 base; unmatched junction nucleotides: 6. The germline V gene encodes CDR1 ENHRY and CDR2 SYGVKD. CDR3 length: 15 residues.

The chain recombines TRBV18 with TRBJ2-7; 14 nucleotides agree with TRBD2. V was clipped by 1 base and J by 4 bases; unmatched bases: 6. Germline V CDR1 and CDR2: KGHSH, LQKENI. The CDR3 extends over 17 amino acids. The CDR3 protein is CASSPQSRTSGRYEQYF. The DNA of the CDR3 is TGTGCCAGCTCACCACAAAGTCGGACTAGCGGGAGGTACGAGCAGTACTTC.

The V and J genes are TRBV19 and TRBJ2-5; D possibly corresponds to TRBD1 (6 bases). Trimming stripped 6 bases from V and 0 bases from J, with 11 bases between. This CDR3 comprises 14 residues. Germline V gives CDR1 LNHDA, CDR2 SQIVND (reference sequence). The CDR3, as DNA: TGTGCCAGTAGCTGGGACACCTACCAAGAGACCCAGTACTTC. The encoded protein is CASSWDTYQETQYF. Using reference TRBV19 and TRBJ2-5 for the parts outside the CDR3, the full variable domain is DGGITQSPKYLFRKEGQNVTLSCEQNLNHDAMYWYRQDPGQGLRLIYYSQIVNDFQKGDIAEGYSVSREKKESFPLTVTSAQKNPTAFYLCASSWDTYQETQYFGPGTRLLVL.

This clone appeared once. At one end, the junction sequence differs from germline, possibly due to a read error. V gene TRBV5-1 combines with J gene TRBJ2-7; the D gene could be TRBD1 or TRBD2 (5 bases each). The germline V gene has CDR1 SGHRS and CDR2 YFSETQ. CDR3 size: 16 residues. This CDR3 is CASSLDGFGGSFEQYF. In DNA form, the CDR3 reads TGCGCCAGCAGCTTGGACGGCTTTGGGGGTTCCTTCGAGCAGTACTTC.

For this clone: This specimen includes other DNA sequences encoding the same CDR3. V usage is TRBV5-1 and J usage is TRBJ2-5; D gene ambiguous. This CDR3 comprises 10 residues. Per germline, CDR1 SGHRS and CDR2 YFSETQ. The V end lost 5 bases, the J end lost 5 bases, and 4 bases lay between the germline ends. The CDR3 loop reads CASRGETQYF. In nucleotides, the CDR3 is TGCGCCAGCAGGGGGGAGACCCAGTACTTC.

With regard to this clone: This CDR3 is also generated by other DNA sequences in the sample. The CDR3 DNA is TGCGCCAGCAGCCAACGGGACAGGGCTTACGAGCAGTACTTC. It codes for CASSQRDRAYEQYF. The genes are TRBV5-1 and TRBJ2-7; 9 bases align to TRBD1. CDR3 length: 14 amino acids. Germline CDR1 and CDR2: SGHRS and YFSETQ. V was clipped by 4 bases and J by 4 bases; unmatched bases: 6.

The rearrangement joins TRBV30 to TRBJ2-7; 8 bases are shared with TRBD1. The CDR3 runs to 15 residues. Germline CDR1 is GTSNPN and CDR2 is SVGIG (reference sequence). The V gene end was trimmed by 0 bases and the J gene end by 2 bases; junction bases not matched to a gene: 6. The chain's CDR3 is CAWSVRAGGPYEQYF. Written as DNA, the CDR3 is TGTGCCTGGAGTGTAAGAGCAGGGGGCCCCTACGAGCAGTACTTC.

This clone was counted a few times. The chain couples TRBV2 to TRBJ1-5; D gene ambiguous. The CDR3 length is 11 residues. The germline gives CDR1 SNHLY, CDR2 FYNNEI. V was cut by 6 bases and J by 7 bases, with 7 bases left in between. The CDR3 region has the DNA TGTGCCAGCAGGGTATCACAGCCCCAGCATTTT. Translating gives CASRVSQPQHF.

This clone was found once. This chain joins TRBV7-9 and TRBJ1-5; D unresolved. The CDR3 extends over 15 amino acids. The V and J ends lost 1 base and 2 bases respectively, with 9 bases between them. Germline V gene lookup returns CDR1 SEHNR and CDR2 FQNEAQ (reference sequence). This CDR3 is CASSLDLVGNQPQHF. The CDR3 region has the DNA TGTGCCAGCAGCTTAGATCTTGTTGGCAATCAGCCCCAGCATTTT.

The chain employs TRBV18 and TRBJ2-7; tentatively, D is TRBD1 or TRBD2 (5 bases each). The CDR3 contains 14 residues. CDR1 is KGHSH and CDR2 is LQKENI in the germline V gene. Trimming shortened V by 3 bases and J by 2 bases, and 11 bases separated the two germline ends. In DNA, the CDR3 is TGTGCCAGCTCACCTGGGGCGGGCGCCTACGAGCAGTACTTC. This encodes CASSPGAGAYEQYF.

The rearrangement links TRBV7-9 to TRBJ2-1; possibly TRBD2 for D (7 bases). Looked up from germline, CDR1 is SEHNR and CDR2 is FQNEAQ (reference sequence). This CDR3 is 13 amino acids long. The V gene lost 7 bases and the J gene lost 9 bases, with 16 bases spanning the gap. The CDR3, as DNA: TGTGCCAGCACCCCGAACAGGGAGGGTGAGCAGTTCTTC. Protein product: CASTPNREGEQFF.

CDR3 residues: CASSSGQGTTYNEQFF. The CDR3 DNA reads TGTGCCAGCAGCTCCGGACAGGGGACAACCTACAATGAGCAGTTCTTC. The chain is built from TRBV5-5 and TRBJ2-1; 9 nucleotides line up with TRBD1. The germline gives CDR1 SGHKS, CDR2 YYEKEE (reference sequence). Germline trimming cut 3 bases from V and 2 bases from J; bases unmatched to any gene: 6. The CDR3 has 16 amino acids.

V gene TRBV19 combines with J gene TRBJ1-4, with D unresolved. This CDR3 is 18 amino acids long. Trimming removed 6 bases from V and 0 bases from J, with 20 bases in between. Germline lookup yields CDR1 LNHDA and CDR2 SQIVND (reference sequence). The CDR3 loop is CASSPLWIGSATNEKLFF. The CDR3 coding sequence is TGTGCCAGTAGCCCCCTCTGGATCGGCAGCGCAACTAATGAAAAACTGTTTTTT.

This chain connects TRBV27 to TRBJ2-3, with D perhaps being TRBD1 or TRBD2 (7 bases each). Germline V gene sequence: CDR1 MNHEY, CDR2 SMNVEV (reference sequence). Trimming took off 5 bases at V and 4 bases at J, with 19 bases between the two ends. The CDR3 contains 16 residues. CDR3 in DNA: TGTGCCAGCAGTCCTTTTGCAGGGGGGGGATCAGATACGCAGTATTTT. This sequence encodes CASSPFAGGGSDTQYF.

This chain connects TRBV7-3 to TRBJ2-1; D call uncertain. Germline V lookup: CDR1 SGHTA, CDR2 FQGTGA. V lost 1 base and J 6 bases, leaving 4 bases between the germline ends. The CDR3 has 12 amino acids. The CDR3: CASSLSFNEQFF. The CDR3 nucleotides are TGTGCCAGCAGCTTAAGCTTCAATGAGCAGTTCTTC.